These 30 T cell receptor beta chains were sequenced from one sample in a study of naive and memory T cell subsets. Study outcomes and limitations: Especially in CD8 cells, naive repertoires contained a few larger clonotypes, possibly CD45RA-re-expressing memory cells.

No cognate antigen is known for these TCRs. The beta constant-region primer was an equimolar mix of two oligonucleotides covering TRBC1 and TRBC2. Nested alpha and beta constant-region primers with the SP2 primer drove four PCR rounds on ligated cDNA. One entry per CDR3 protein results from TCRdb running MiXCR on the UMI-ligation and nested PCR reads. The data show 150,000 or so distinct CDR3 sequences, with approximately 24% seen just once and 0.09% to 0.13% held by the top ten. The sample consisted of naive CD4+ T cells from blood. These TCRs come from a human donor in good health.

This clonotype showed up just a few times. The chain joins TRBV5-1 to TRBJ2-2; the match to TRBD1 covers 8 bases. Germline CDR1 SGHRS, CDR2 YFSETQ. The ends lost 4 bases at V and 4 bases at J; junction bases unmatched: 6. There are 15 residues in the CDR3. The CDR3 loop is CASSRDRTGTGELFF. CDR3 in DNA: TGCGCCAGCAGCCGGGACAGGACGGGCACCGGGGAGCTGTTTTTT.

Only a few counts were recorded for this clonotype. The rearrangement links TRBV6-5 to TRBJ2-1; possible D gene TRBD2, 5 bases. CDR3 length: 11 residues. V was shortened by 2 bases and J by 9 bases, with 5 bases between the two germline ends. CDR1 MNHEY and CDR2 SVGAGI come from the germline V gene. The CDR3 region is CASSYGSEQFF. CDR3 in DNA: TGTGCCAGCAGTTACGGGAGTGAGCAGTTCTTC.

The chain couples TRBV29-1 to TRBJ1-1; D is undetermined. The length of the CDR3 is 14 residues. Trimming stripped 7 bases from V and 4 bases from J, with 19 bases between. CDR1 and CDR2 (germline): SQVTM, ANQGSEA. The CDR3 nucleotides are TGCAGCGGTGGGTTAAGGGTTGCCAGCACTGAAGCTTTCTTT. The encoded protein is CSGGLRVASTEAFF.

This clonotype was detected ten times or more. The chain couples TRBV12-3 or TRBV12-4 to TRBJ2-1; D remains unclear. V was cut by 7 bases and J by 2 bases, with 3 bases left in between. The CDR3 has 11 amino acids. CDR3 bases: TGTGCCAGCACGACCTACAATGAGCAGTTCTTC. Protein product: CASTTYNEQFF.

The sample holds a few counts of this clonotype. The chain has TRBV7-9 and TRBJ2-7, with a weak D call TRBD1 (7 bases). The CDR3 length is 14 residues. Germline V gives CDR1 SEHNR, CDR2 FQNEAQ (reference sequence). Trimming cost V 3 bases and J 5 bases, with 14 bases left between them. The CDR3 DNA is TGTGCCAGCAGCTTTGGCGGGACAGTTGACGAGCAGTACTTC. It specifies CASSFGGTVDEQYF.

The CDR3 DNA reads TGTGCCAGCAGTCTAGGGACAGCCTCTAACTATGGCTACACCTTC. Protein: CASSLGTASNYGYTF. The chain recombines TRBV28 with TRBJ1-2; 7 bases line up with TRBD1. J was trimmed by 0 bases and V by 5 bases; bases with no gene match: 6. CDR3 length: 15 residues. Germline lookup yields CDR1 MDHEN and CDR2 SYDVKM.

A few counts support this clonotype. This chain uses TRBV20-1 with TRBJ2-1; D gene unclear. V was trimmed by 2 bases and J by 6 bases, leaving 8 bases between them. The CDR3 loop spans 12 amino acids. Germline V lookup: CDR1 DFQATT, CDR2 SNEGSKA (reference sequence). CDR3 residues: CSARKVPNEQFF. The CDR3 nucleotides read TGCAGTGCTAGAAAGGTACCCAATGAGCAGTTCTTC.

Here the CDR3 reads CASSLSAVGQGIYNEQFF. CDR3 nucleotides: TGCGCCAGCAGCTTGTCGGCTGTGGGGCAGGGGATTTACAATGAGCAGTTCTTC. V usage is TRBV5-1 and J usage is TRBJ2-1; the D gene is possibly TRBD1 (6 bases). The germline V gene has CDR1 SGHRS and CDR2 YFSETQ. V was shortened by 1 base and J by 4 bases, with 21 bases between the two germline ends. CDR3 length equals 18 residues. Full variable domain (remainder filled in from reference TRBV5-1 and TRBJ2-1): KAGVTQTPRYLIKTRGQQVTLSCSPISGHRSVSWYQQTPGQGLQFLFEYFSETQRNKGNFPGRFSGRQFSNSRSEMNVSTLELGDSALYLCASSLSAVGQGIYNEQFFGPGTRLTVL.

This clonotype was seen a few times. This chain links TRBV5-1 with TRBJ2-5; 12 bases map to TRBD1. J was trimmed by 6 bases and V by 4 bases; bases with no gene match: 7. Germline assignment: CDR1 SGHRS and CDR2 YFSETQ. The CDR3 has 15 amino acids. CDR3 sequence (DNA): TGCGCCAGCAGCGCCCGGGACAGGGGGCTGAAGACCCAGTACTTC. Its translation: CASSARDRGLKTQYF.

This chain connects TRBV19 to TRBJ1-1; TRBD1 might be the D (5 bases). The germline V gene encodes CDR1 LNHDA and CDR2 SQIVND (reference sequence). V lost 2 bases to trimming and J lost 0 bases, with 13 bases between them. The CDR3 has 16 residues. The CDR3 DNA reads TGTGCCAGTAGTATAACGGGGGTAAGCATGAACACTGAAGCTTTCTTT. It is translated as CASSITGVSMNTEAFF.

The chain uses TRBV20-1 and TRBJ2-3; TRBD2 matches 10 bases. Losses at the gene ends were 0 bases for V and 2 bases for J; bases not matched to a gene: 11. Per the germline V gene, CDR1 is DFQATT and CDR2 is SNEGSKA (reference sequence). CDR3 length equals 18 residues. CDR3 protein: CSARDRLAGSRVTDTQYF. The CDR3 coding sequence is TGCAGTGCTAGAGATCGACTAGCGGGCTCTAGGGTCACAGATACGCAGTATTTT.

The chain joins TRBV10-3 to TRBJ1-5; D is ambiguous. V dropped 8 bases and J dropped 6 bases, with 8 bases sitting between them. The V gene's germline CDR1 is ENHRY and CDR2 SYGVKD. The CDR3 length is 11 residues. In DNA form, the CDR3 reads TGTGCCATCGGAACGATTCAGCCCCAGCATTTT. As protein: CAIGTIQPQHF.

The genes are TRBV28 and TRBJ2-4; D is ambiguous. This CDR3 is built from 17 residues. With 5 bases removed from V and 0 bases from J, the gap between germline ends came to 17 bases. The germline CDR1 and CDR2 sequences are MDHEN and SYDVKM. The CDR3 reads CASSTPKTPGAKNIQYF. DNA of the CDR3: TGTGCCAGCAGTACCCCCAAAACGCCGGGAGCCAAAAACATTCAGTACTTC.

This clonotype occurred many times. This chain connects TRBV7-2 to TRBJ2-7; 8 bases line up with TRBD2. V lost 0 bases and J lost 4; bases outside the gene matches: 5. The CDR3 consists of 15 residues. Germline CDR1 and CDR2: SGHTA and FQGNSA. The DNA of the CDR3 is TGTGCCAGCAGCTTAGCCAGCGGGAGAACTTACGAGCAGTACTTC. It is translated as CASSLASGRTYEQYF.

In its sample, this clonotype was seen a few times. The chain couples TRBV3-1 to TRBJ2-7; D gene uncertain. The CDR3 totals 12 residues. The V end lost 1 base, the J end lost 2 bases, and 3 bases lay between the germline ends. The germline V gene encodes CDR1 LGHDT and CDR2 YNNKEL (reference sequence). In nucleotides, the CDR3 is TGTGCCAGCAGCCAAGCGGCCTACGAGCAGTACTTC. This codes for CASSQAAYEQYF.

This clonotype showed up many times. This chain links TRBV10-3 with TRBJ2-7; 12 bases match TRBD2. Trimming removed 10 bases from V and 3 bases from J; junction bases left unmatched: 4. Germline V CDR1 and CDR2: ENHRY, SYGVKD. The CDR3 contains 13 residues. CDR3 bases: TGTGCCACCGGACTAGCGGGATACTACGAGCAGTACTTC. This codes for CATGLAGYYEQYF.

The CDR3 reads CASSYSPGADEQYF. The CDR3 DNA sequence: TGTGCCAGCAGTTACTCGCCAGGGGCGGACGAGCAGTACTTC. V gene TRBV6-5 combines with J gene TRBJ2-7; maybe TRBD1 (6 bases). Germline assignment: CDR1 MNHEY and CDR2 SVGAGI. V was trimmed by 0 bases and J by 5 bases, leaving 11 bases between them. The CDR3 spans 14 residues.

This clonotype was counted a few times. The CDR3, as DNA: TGTGCCAGCAGTGACTGGACAGGGTGGAATTCACCCCTCCACTTT. This sequence encodes CASSDWTGWNSPLHF. The chain uses TRBV6-1 and TRBJ1-6; 8 bases line up with TRBD1. The CDR3 is 15 amino acids. J gave up 7 bases and V 3 bases, and 5 bases lay outside the gene matches. Germline V lookup: CDR1 MNHNS, CDR2 SASEGT.

The gene calls are TRBV5-1 and TRBJ2-1, with 13 bases aligning to TRBD2. V lost 8 bases to trimming and J lost 5 bases; unmatched junction nucleotides: 10. The germline V gene has CDR1 SGHRS and CDR2 YFSETQ. CDR3 length: 16 amino acids. The CDR3 DNA reads as TGCGCCAGTGCGAAGGGAGGACTAGCGGGAGACAATGAGCAGTTCTTC. This gives the protein CASAKGGLAGDNEQFF.

This clonotype turned up a few times. The chain employs TRBV7-2 and TRBJ2-7, with D possibly being TRBD1 (6 bases). Germline V gene lookup returns CDR1 SGHTA and CDR2 FQGNSA. V was pared by 5 bases and J by 0 bases, with 8 bases between. This CDR3 comprises 13 residues. DNA for the CDR3: TGTGCCAGCAGCCGGGACAACTCCTACGAGCAGTACTTC. This codes for CASSRDNSYEQYF.

The chain links TRBV20-1 to TRBJ2-7, with D tentatively TRBD1 or TRBD2 (5 bases each). The CDR3 is 15 residues long. Between the trimmed V and J ends, which lost 6 bases and 2 bases, there was a span of 20 bases. CDR1 and CDR2 (germline): DFQATT, SNEGSKA (reference sequence). The CDR3: CSALPAGEGPYEQYF. For the CDR3, the DNA is TGCAGTGCCCTACCGGCGGGTGAGGGGCCCTACGAGCAGTACTTC.

This clonotype has just a few counts. The chain combines TRBV6-6 with TRBJ2-1; maybe TRBD1 (6 bases). Trimming cost V 4 bases and J 9 bases, with 16 bases left between them. This CDR3 contains 14 residues. CDR1 is MNHNY, CDR2 SVGAGI, per germline (reference sequence). The CDR3 DNA sequence: TGTGCCAGCAGTTCTATTCAACAGGGTAGTGAGCAGTTCTTC. Its protein is CASSSIQQGSEQFF.

The rearrangement joins TRBV20-1 to TRBJ2-1, with D possibly being TRBD1 or TRBD2 (5 bases each). Looked up from germline, CDR1 is DFQATT and CDR2 is SNEGSKA (reference sequence). V was cut by 7 bases and J by 3 bases, with 13 bases left in between. The CDR3 has 13 residues. The CDR3 DNA follows: TGCAGTGTTCGGGGACGCAACTACAATGAGCAGTTCTTC. This translates into CSVRGRNYNEQFF.

This clonotype was detected a few times. This sequence joins TRBV20-1 and TRBJ2-1, with 9 bases identical to TRBD2. V shed 4 bases and J 15 bases; nucleotides not matched to a gene: 10. CDR3 size: 12 residues. The germline V gene has CDR1 DFQATT and CDR2 SNEGSKA (reference sequence). CDR3: CSATEVAGVMFF. The CDR3 coding sequence is TGCAGTGCTACCGAGGTAGCGGGAGTTATGTTCTTC.

The V gene is TRBV11-2, the J gene TRBJ1-1; D may be TRBD1 (5 bases). The V and J ends lost 5 bases and 11 bases respectively, with 18 bases between them. The length of the CDR3 is 13 residues. The germline V gene has CDR1 SGHAT and CDR2 FQNNGV. The CDR3 DNA reads TGTGCCAGCAGCATAACCGGGACGGATACGGCTTTCTTT. It translates to CASSITGTDTAFF.

The chain couples TRBV5-1 to TRBJ2-1; 13 bases line up with TRBD2. This CDR3 has 16 residues. In germline, CDR1 is SGHRS, CDR2 YFSETQ. The V and J ends lost 3 bases and 7 bases, in that order; junction bases with no gene match: 7. The CDR3 region is CASSSRTSGRRNEQFF. DNA for the CDR3: TGCGCCAGCAGCTCTCGGACTAGCGGGAGAAGGAATGAGCAGTTCTTC.

Written as DNA, the CDR3 is TGTGCCAGCAGTTACGACGGGGGCAATCAGCCCCAGCATTTT. This gives the protein CASSYDGGNQPQHF. This sequence joins TRBV6-6 and TRBJ1-5; no firm D call. The V end was cut by 2 bases, the J end by 2 bases, with 7 bases between. Germline CDR1 MNHNY, CDR2 SVGAGI (reference sequence). The CDR3 consists of 14 residues.

This clonotype was counted only a few times. The CDR3 spells CASSLEGSPYRGYTF. For the CDR3, the DNA is TGTGCCAGCAGTTTAGAAGGCAGCCCCTACCGTGGCTACACCTTC. This chain connects TRBV28 to TRBJ1-2; D uncertain. V was shortened by 2 bases and J by 7 bases, with 17 bases between the two germline ends. This CDR3 has 15 residues. Germline V gene sequence: CDR1 MDHEN, CDR2 SYDVKM.

V usage is TRBV29-1 and J usage is TRBJ1-5; maybe TRBD1 (5 bases). There are 13 residues in the CDR3. The V end was cut by 6 bases, the J end by 9 bases, with 18 bases between. From germline, CDR1 is SQVTM and CDR2 ANQGSEA. CDR3 region: CSVGDSALWPQHF. CDR3 nucleotides: TGCAGCGTAGGGGATTCCGCCCTATGGCCCCAGCATTTT.

This chain links TRBV30 with TRBJ2-1; TRBD1 matches 10 bases. Germline CDR1 and CDR2: GTSNPN and SVGIG (reference sequence). The CDR3 sequence is 16 residues long. Unmatched junction bases numbered 5, after V lost 1 base and J lost 2 bases. This chain's CDR3 is CAWSGPGTGAYNEQFF. The DNA of the CDR3 is TGTGCCTGGAGTGGCCCCGGGACAGGGGCCTACAATGAGCAGTTCTTC. Filled out from reference TRBV30 and TRBJ2-1, the complete variable domain reads SQTIHQWPATLVQPVGSPLSLECTVEGTSNPNLYWYRQAAGRGLQLLFYSVGIGQISSEVPQNLSASRPQDRQFILSSKKLLLSDSGFYLCAWSGPGTGAYNEQFFGPGTRLTVL.